A selection of T cell receptor beta chains follows, all from one sample in a study of patients and donors after allogeneic stem cell transplantation. TCRdb analysed the RT-PCR reads with MiXCR anew, one entry per CDR3 protein. Of 100,000 to 130,000 distinct CDR3 sequences in the sample, less than 45% are singletons; the top ten hold 27%. Sequenced material: blood, either unsorted or a sorted T cell fraction (not recorded which). These receptors were collected from a human donor who was either an allogeneic HSCT recipient or a stem cell or donor lymphocyte infusion donor (not recorded which). It is not recorded whose cells these are; they may come from a transplant donor. CDR3s include the opening cysteine and the closing phenylalanine or tryptophan. The D gene is left open where the match is weak. Not every row has a clone size; where given, it reads once, few, many or a size class.

TGCGCCAGCAGCTTGGTAGGGAATTCACCCCTCCACTTT,CASSLVGNSPLHF,NA,TRBJ1-6,few,TRBV5-1
TGTGCCAGCAGCGAGACAGGGAGGCATCAGCCCCAGCATTTT,CASSETGRHQPQHF,TRBD1,TRBJ1-5,few,TRBV12-3/TRBV12-4
TGTGCCAGCAGTGAACCAGGTAATCTACGAGGGCAGTACTTC,CASSEPGNLRGQYF,NA,TRBJ2-7,NA,TRBV25-1
TGTGCCATCCGATCTAGCGGGAAAGTCGGGGAGCTGTTTTTT,CAIRSSGKVGELFF,TRBD2,TRBJ2-2,NA,TRBV6-2/TRBV6-3
TGTGCCAGCAGCTTCTCGAGCGGGAGGGCGACCGGGGAGCTGTTTTTT,CASSFSSGRATGELFF,TRBD2,TRBJ2-2,NA,TRBV7-8
TGTGCCAGCAGCTTGCACGGGACGCAAAACACCGGGGAGCTGTTTTTT,CASSLHGTQNTGELFF,NA,TRBJ2-2,NA,TRBV7-9
TGTGCCAGCAGCCTCGACAGGGACACGCAGTATTTT,CASSLDRDTQYF,TRBD1,TRBJ2-3,few,TRBV7-2
TGTGCCAGCAGTTTCGGGGGCACAGGGGGCACTGAAGCTTTCTTT,CASSFGGTGGTEAFF,TRBD1,TRBJ1-1,few,TRBV12-3/TRBV12-4
TGTGCCAGCAGCCCCCGGTTGGGTAGCAATCAGCCCCAGCATTTT,CASSPRLGSNQPQHF,NA,TRBJ1-5,few,TRBV12-3/TRBV12-4
TGTGCCAGCAGCTTACGGAGGTCAATAGCGGACGCCACAGATACGCAGTATTTT,CASSLRRSIADATDTQYF,NA,TRBJ2-3,NA,TRBV7-2
TGCAGTGCCAGGGGACTAGCGGGAGATGCACTCACAGATACGCAGTATTTT,CSARGLAGDALTDTQYF,TRBD2,TRBJ2-3,NA,TRBV20-1
TGTGCCAGCAGCCGCCCTCAGGGGCGGGAGACCCAGTACTTC,CASSRPQGRETQYF,NA,TRBJ2-5,NA,TRBV28
TGTGCCAGCAGTTTGGAAGGGATCTCTGGAAACACCATATATTTT,CASSLEGISGNTIYF,NA,TRBJ1-3,NA,TRBV12-3/TRBV12-4
TGTGCCTGGAGTATCCCCGTTTGGGGGAACACTGAAGCTTTCTTT,CAWSIPVWGNTEAFF,NA,TRBJ1-1,NA,TRBV30
TGTGCCAGAAGGGTAAAGTACATGAACACTGAAGCTTTCTTT,CARRVKYMNTEAFF,NA,TRBJ1-1,NA,TRBV12-3/TRBV12-4
TGCGCCAGCAGCCAAGATCTTGTGATGAATGAGCAGTTCTTC,CASSQDLVMNEQFF,NA,TRBJ2-1,NA,TRBV4-3
TGTGCCAGCAGCATCGACAGCTACTATGGCTACACCTTC,CASSIDSYYGYTF,NA,TRBJ1-2,NA,TRBV5-4
TGTGCCAGCAGTTTAACCGGGACAGGGGGCAATCAGCCCCAGCATTTT,CASSLTGTGGNQPQHF,TRBD1,TRBJ1-5,NA,TRBV12-3/TRBV12-4
TGTGCCATCTGGGACCGGGGGGGCAATCAGCCCCAGCATTTT,CAIWDRGGNQPQHF,NA,TRBJ1-5,many,TRBV28
TGTGCCAGCAGTTACGGCGGGAGGACCGGGGAGCTGTTTTTT,CASSYGGRTGELFF,TRBD2,TRBJ2-2,few,TRBV6-5
TGTGCCAGCAGCCGGGACAGGGAAGGAAAACTGTTTTTT,CASSRDREGKLFF,TRBD1,TRBJ1-4,few,TRBV7-2
TGTGCCAGCAGTTACGAGAACACTGAAGCTTTCTTT,CASSYENTEAFF,NA,TRBJ1-1,NA,TRBV6-2/TRBV6-3
TGTGCCATCAGAGGGGCGTCTAATGAAAAACTGTTTTTT,CAIRGASNEKLFF,NA,TRBJ1-4,many,TRBV10-3
TGTGCCACTTTACCGGGACAGACTAATTCACCCCTCCACTTT,CATLPGQTNSPLHF,TRBD1,TRBJ1-6,NA,TRBV6-5
TGTGCCAGCAGCTTGGGGAGCGGGACACCAAACACTGAAGCTTTCTTT,CASSLGSGTPNTEAFF,NA,TRBJ1-1,NA,TRBV5-6
TGTGCCAGCTCGCTACAGGGAGCGGGCAATCAGCCCCAGCATTTT,CASSLQGAGNQPQHF,NA,TRBJ1-5,NA,TRBV18
TGTGCCAGCAGCTTTTCGACAGGGAAGCGCACTGAAGCTTTCTTT,CASSFSTGKRTEAFF,TRBD1,TRBJ1-1,NA,TRBV11-2
TGTGCCTTTTCCGGGACAGGGCCCTACGAGCAGTACTTC,CAFSGTGPYEQYF,TRBD1,TRBJ2-7,once,TRBV30
TGTGCCAGCAGTTTTACAGAGAACACTGAAGCTTTCTTT,CASSFTENTEAFF,NA,TRBJ1-1,few,TRBV6-5
TGTGCCAGCAGCTTAGCAGGAGATGGCTACACCTTC,CASSLAGDGYTF,NA,TRBJ1-2,NA,TRBV7-2
TGTGCAAGTCGCTTAGCGTCAGGGGAGGTAAGAGTGGGCACTGAAGCTTTCTTT,CASRLASGEVRVGTEAFF,NA,TRBJ1-1,NA,TRBV12-2
TGCAGTGCTAACGAGGGTAAAGCTCCGAGGGAGCCCCAGCATTTT,CSANEGKAPREPQHF,NA,TRBJ1-5,NA,TRBV20-1
TGTGCCAGCAGGCGGCAGCCCACTGAAGCTTTCTTT,CASRRQPTEAFF,NA,TRBJ1-1,few,TRBV25-1
TGTGCCAGCAGTTCCAGGGAGAATCAGCCCCAGCATTTT,CASSSRENQPQHF,NA,TRBJ1-5,many,TRBV6-6
TGCAGCGGTGGACAGGGCTCCTACGAGCAGTACTTC,CSGGQGSYEQYF,TRBD1,TRBJ2-7,NA,TRBV29-1
TGTGCCAGCAGCCAGGGGCTTTTGCGGCCCGGGGAGCTGTTTTTT,CASSQGLLRPGELFF,NA,TRBJ2-2,once,TRBV3-1
TGCGCCAGCAGCCAAGATCGAACAGGGACAATCCAGCCCCAGCATTTT,CASSQDRTGTIQPQHF,NA,TRBJ1-5,NA,TRBV4-3
TGTGCCAGCAGTTTACAATCTACGGTGGGAAACACCATATATTTT,CASSLQSTVGNTIYF,NA,TRBJ1-3,many,TRBV12-3/TRBV12-4
TGTGCCACCAGTGATTCTGCCTTACGGGAGCAGTACTTC,CATSDSALREQYF,NA,TRBJ2-7,few,TRBV24-1
TGTGCCAGCAGCTTCAGCGGGAGGGCCGACAATGAGCAGTTCTTC,CASSFSGRADNEQFF,TRBD2,TRBJ2-1,NA,TRBV9
TGTGCCAGCAGCCCCCGTAGGGGGCGCGGCTACACCTTC,CASSPRRGRGYTF,TRBD1,TRBJ1-2,few,TRBV9
TGTGCCAGCAGCGATGGGACAGCGGGCTATGGCTACACCTTC,CASSDGTAGYGYTF,TRBD1,TRBJ1-2,NA,TRBV4-2
TGTGCCAGCAGCGTAAGCGGGGCCCGACATGGTGAGCAGTTCTTC,CASSVSGARHGEQFF,TRBD2,TRBJ2-1,NA,TRBV7-2
TGTGCCAGCGGCGGGCGGCCCTCTGGAAACACCATATATTTT,CASGGRPSGNTIYF,NA,TRBJ1-3,few,TRBV9
TGCAGCGTTCGGGTGCTACAAGAGACCCAGTACTTC,CSVRVLQETQYF,NA,TRBJ2-5,NA,TRBV29-1
TGTGCCAGCAGTATCCGGGACCCAGAAAAACTGTTTTTT,CASSIRDPEKLFF,NA,TRBJ1-4,NA,TRBV12-3/TRBV12-4
TGTGCCAGCAGTTACTCGGGGGGGAGCAATCAGCCCCAGCATTTT,CASSYSGGSNQPQHF,NA,TRBJ1-5,NA,TRBV6-5
TGTGCCAGCAGTTCCGGGGAGCTGTTTTTT,CASSSGELFF,NA,TRBJ2-2,NA,TRBV21-1
TGTGCCACCAGTGATCCGGGATCTGCTATGGGCTACACCTTC,CATSDPGSAMGYTF,NA,TRBJ1-2,NA,TRBV24-1
TGTGCCAGCAGCTTACGTCTGAAGGCGAGCACTGAAGCTTTCTTT,CASSLRLKASTEAFF,NA,TRBJ1-1,NA,TRBV5-8
TGCAGTGCTAGAGATCACCAGCGGGGTTACAATGAGCAGTTCTTC,CSARDHQRGYNEQFF,TRBD2,TRBJ2-1,NA,TRBV20-1
TGTGCCAGCAGCTTCCCCGGAAACACCATATATTTT,CASSFPGNTIYF,NA,TRBJ1-3,NA,TRBV7-2
TGCGCCAGCAGCTTGGCCTTAGGGCTACATGAGCAGTTCTTC,CASSLALGLHEQFF,NA,TRBJ2-1,once,TRBV5-1
TGTGCCAGCAGTTTTTTCAGGGTCAACGAGCAGTACTTC,CASSFFRVNEQYF,NA,TRBJ2-7,few,TRBV12-3/TRBV12-4
TGCAACCTCAAGCTAGGGGGTGAGCAGTTCTTC,CNLKLGGEQFF,NA,TRBJ2-1,few,TRBV29-1
TGCAGCGTTGACGGGGGAGAGACCCAGTACTTC,CSVDGGETQYF,NA,TRBJ2-5,NA,TRBV29-1
TGCAGCGCCCTTCTAGCGGGAGGGTACAATGAGCAGTTCTTC,CSALLAGGYNEQFF,TRBD2,TRBJ2-1,few,TRBV29-1
TGTGCCAGCAGCTTAGGACTGCCCGGAAACACCATATATTTT,CASSLGLPGNTIYF,NA,TRBJ1-3,few,TRBV7-2
TGTGCCAGCAGCTTGTGGCAGGGGGTCAATCAGCCCCAGCATTTT,CASSLWQGVNQPQHF,TRBD1,TRBJ1-5,few,TRBV5-5
TGTGCCAGCAGTGAAATACTTGGCAGACTCGATGGCTACACCTTC,CASSEILGRLDGYTF,NA,TRBJ1-2,NA,TRBV2